These T cell receptor beta chains were read from a single sample in a study of T cell responses to AZD1222 COVID-19 vaccine. The assay was immunoSEQ multiplex PCR, and TCRdb's table has in-frame clones only and misses some. The sample shows about 150,000 clones, roughly 90% of them seen only once. The specimen comprised peripheral blood, sampled on day 0 of AZD1222 vaccination. These receptors came from an adult in good health. Each CDR3 is given with its conserved first and last residue. Fields, in order: V gene, J gene, clone size, D gene, CDR3 protein, CDR3 DNA. D genes are given only for firm matches. Part of the rows lack a size; the others show once, few, many or a class for expanded clones.

>TRBV30|TRBJ1-4|.|TRBD1
CAWSRDSFEKLFF
TGTGCCTGGAGTCGGGACAGTTTTGAAAAACTGTTTTTT
>TRBV7-2|TRBJ2-1|.|TRBD2
CASSLEASGGDFYNEQFF
TGTGCCAGCAGCTTAGAAGCTAGCGGGGGGGATTTTTACAATGAGCAGTTCTTC
>TRBV19|TRBJ1-2|.|.
CASSIAERGYTF
TGTGCCAGTAGTATAGCGGAGAGAGGCTACACCTTC
>TRBV19|TRBJ1-2|.|.
CASSLSQESTGYTF
TGTGCCAGTAGTTTGTCCCAGGAGTCCACGGGCTACACCTTC
>TRBV5-4|TRBJ1-3|once|.
CASSLRGGNTIYF
TGTGCCAGCAGCTTGCGAGGGGGAAACACCATATATTTT
>TRBV5-1|TRBJ2-2|.|.
CASGLMAGELFF
TGCGCCAGCGGTTTGATGGCCGGGGAGCTGTTTTTT
>TRBV10-3|TRBJ1-2|.|TRBD1
CAITSGQGVGYTF
TGTGCCATCACAAGCGGTCAGGGGGTTGGCTACACCTTC
>TRBV14|TRBJ2-5|.|.
CASSQDSGTMYQETQYF
TGTGCCAGCAGCCAAGATAGTGGGACAATGTACCAAGAGACCCAGTACTTC
>TRBV19|TRBJ1-5|.|.
CASSPGRFGQPQHF
TGTGCCAGTAGTCCCGGGAGGTTTGGTCAGCCCCAGCATTTT
>TRBV6-2/TRBV6-3|TRBJ2-5|.|.
CASSYSSGLTGTQYF
TGTGCCAGCAGTTACTCGTCGGGCCTGACGGGGACCCAGTACTTC
>TRBV6-2/TRBV6-3|TRBJ1-2|once|TRBD1
CASSQGTALYGYTF
TGTGCCAGCAGCCAAGGGACAGCTCTCTATGGCTACACCTTC
>TRBV11-2|TRBJ1-2|.|TRBD1
CASSPLGQGYGYTF
TGTGCCAGCAGCCCGCTGGGACAGGGGTATGGCTACACCTTC
>TRBV28|TRBJ2-3|.|.
CASRVADSTDTQYF
TGTGCCAGCAGGGTAGCGGATAGCACAGATACGCAGTATTTT
>TRBV5-6|TRBJ2-7|.|.
CAGNGFHEQYF
TGTGCCGGAAACGGGTTCCACGAGCAGTACTTC
>TRBV9|TRBJ2-1|.|TRBD2
CASSVGGSYNEQFF
TGTGCCAGCAGCGTAGGCGGGAGTTACAATGAGCAGTTCTTC
>TRBV28|TRBJ1-4|once|.
CASKGGGGAKNCFF
.